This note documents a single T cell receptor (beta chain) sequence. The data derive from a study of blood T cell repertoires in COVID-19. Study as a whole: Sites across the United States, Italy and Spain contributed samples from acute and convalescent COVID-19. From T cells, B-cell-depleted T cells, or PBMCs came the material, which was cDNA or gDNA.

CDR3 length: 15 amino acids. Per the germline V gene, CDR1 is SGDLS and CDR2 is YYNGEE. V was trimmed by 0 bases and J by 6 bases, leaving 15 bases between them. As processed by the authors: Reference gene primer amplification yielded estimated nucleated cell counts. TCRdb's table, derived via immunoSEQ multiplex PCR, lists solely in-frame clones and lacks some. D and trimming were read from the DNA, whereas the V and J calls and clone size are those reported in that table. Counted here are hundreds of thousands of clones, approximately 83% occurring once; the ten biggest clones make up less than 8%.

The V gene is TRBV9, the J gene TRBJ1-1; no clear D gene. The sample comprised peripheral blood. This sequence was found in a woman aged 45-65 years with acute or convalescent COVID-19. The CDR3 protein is CASSVEGGRPAEAFF. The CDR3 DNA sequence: TGTGCCAGCAGCGTAGAGGGAGGGAGGCCCGCTGAAGCTTTCTTT.